In its sample, the clone carrying this T cell receptor beta chain was seen many times. The antigen remains undetermined. These data originate in a study of T cells after yellow fever vaccination. Study outcomes and limitations: Contamination by abundant bulk-population clonotypes could be present in FACS-sorted repertoires. Some clonotypes, a small share, were shared between CD4 and CD8 compartments. The booster response re-showed most primary clones: more than 95% CD4, about 89% CD8.

This CDR3 is built from 16 residues. Germline V gene lookup returns CDR1 ENHRY and CDR2 SYGVKD. Trimming stripped 2 bases from V and 1 base from J, with 14 bases between. As TCR cDNA was made by 5'RACE template switching, a universal primer site and UMIs were added. Each CDR3 protein gets one entry after TCRdb re-called the 5' RACE reads with MiXCR. This table holds approximately 120,000 distinct CDR3 sequences, roughly 8.2% found once. V is TRBV10-3 and J is TRBJ1-1; D gene uncertain. This sample comprised CD8+ T cells sorted from PBMCs, obtained on the day of the yellow fever booster vaccination. This receptor was obtained from a man aged 18 to 30 who received the YFV17D yellow fever vaccine. In nucleotides, the CDR3 is TGTGCCATCAGTGAGCCACAGAGGACTCGGAACACTGAAGCTTTCTTT. It translates to CAISEPQRTRNTEAFF.